These 31 T cell receptor beta chains were all obtained from the same sample, sequenced in a study of blood T cells in healthy people across ages. Using a J-beta primer mix together with a sample-barcoded 5' primer, a second PCR was run for roughly 6 to 12 cycles. TCRdb analysed the 5' RACE reads with MiXCR anew, one entry per CDR3 protein. The sample yields 800,000 to 900,000 distinct CDR3 sequences, around 68% seen once. The sample was blood. These receptors were obtained from a man aged 30-40 years in good health.

The V call is TRBV7-2, the J call TRBJ2-7; TRBD2 matches 7 bases. The end of the DNA fits TRBJ2-4 better, so the J call may be wrong. Germline V CDR1 and CDR2: SGHTA, FQGNSA. There are 18 residues in the CDR3. The CDR3 coding sequence is TGTGCCAGCAGCCTGCCGGCCCTCAGCGGGGACTTCAAAAACATTCAGTACTTC. Amino acids: CASSLPALSGDFKNIQYF.

This clonotype came up a few times. The CDR3: CASSQGTLAGDIQYF. The CDR3 DNA sequence: TGCGCCAGCAGCCAAGGGACACTAGCGGGGGACATTCAGTACTTC. The chain links TRBV4-3 to TRBJ2-4, with 11 bases identical to TRBD2. From germline, CDR1 is LGHNA and CDR2 YSLEER. This CDR3 comprises 15 residues. V shed 1 base and J 8 bases; nucleotides not matched to a gene: 4.

The chain has TRBV12-3 or TRBV12-4 and TRBJ2-3, with D hard to call. The CDR3 totals 15 residues. Trimming left V 3 bases short and J 3 bases short, with 13 bases between. CDR3 bases: TGTGCCAGCAGTTTCTCCCGCGCGATGACAGATACGCAGTATTTT. This gives the protein CASSFSRAMTDTQYF.

The V call is TRBV3-1, the J call TRBJ2-4, with D possibly being TRBD1 or TRBD2 (5 bases each). TRBJ2-7 explains the end of the DNA better; the J call may be wrong. CDR1 is LGHDT and CDR2 is YNNKEL in the germline V gene (reference sequence). This CDR3 is 15 amino acids long. Written as DNA, the CDR3 is TGTGCCAGCAGCCGGAATCCCCTCTCGAGGGGCGAGCAGTACTTC. Translation: CASSRNPLSRGEQYF.

The V gene is TRBV27, the J gene TRBJ2-2, with a weak D call TRBD1 (5 bases). CDR3 length equals 13 residues. The germline V gene encodes CDR1 MNHEY and CDR2 SMNVEV (reference sequence). Trimming removed 6 bases from V and 6 bases from J, with 11 bases in between. The CDR3 loop is CASSPGRSGELFF. The CDR3 region has the DNA TGTGCCAGCAGCCCAGGGCGGTCCGGGGAGCTGTTTTTT.

On this clonotype itself: One end of the junction varies from germline; a read error may be responsible. V is TRBV12-3 or TRBV12-4 and J is TRBJ1-4; D may be TRBD1 (5 bases). This CDR3 has 14 amino acids. CDR3 region: CASSLRGGDEKPFF. The CDR3 bases are TGTGCCAGCAGTTTACGGGGCGGGGATGAAAAACCGTTTTTT.

In its sample, this clonotype was seen once. The V gene is TRBV6-2 or TRBV6-3, the J gene TRBJ2-7; D possibly corresponds to TRBD2 (5 bases). Germline CDR1 reads MNHEY; CDR2 reads SVGEGT. The CDR3 is 12 amino acids. V lost 7 bases, J lost 4 bases, and 11 bases lay in between. The CDR3 DNA is TGTGCCAGCAACTACGGGGTATACGAGCAGTACTTC. Protein product: CASNYGVYEQYF.

The table lists this clonotype with a few counts. The rearrangement uses TRBV7-8 and TRBJ1-4; the match to TRBD1 covers 7 bases. The CDR3 is made up of 16 amino acids. Germline lookup yields CDR1 SGHVS and CDR2 FQNEAQ. Trimming took 4 bases from V and 0 from J; bases not matched to a gene: 5. In nucleotides, the CDR3 is TGTGCCAGCAGCTCGGGACAGATTGCAACTAATGAAAAACTGTTTTTT. As protein: CASSSGQIATNEKLFF.

The V call is TRBV27, the J call TRBJ2-2, with 7 nucleotides matching TRBD1. This CDR3 is built from 14 residues. Germline CDR1 and CDR2: MNHEY and SMNVEV (reference sequence). The V segment lost 6 bases and the J segment 5 bases; nucleotides outside the gene matches: 6. The CDR3 protein is CASSRDSETGELFF. The CDR3 DNA reads as TGTGCCAGCAGCCGGGACAGTGAAACCGGGGAGCTGTTTTTT.

The chain uses TRBV24-1 and TRBJ2-3, with D tentatively TRBD2 (5 bases). The CDR3 spans 15 residues. V was pared by 5 bases and J by 2 bases, with 13 bases between. From germline, CDR1 is KGHDR and CDR2 SFDVKD. Here the CDR3 DNA reads TGTGCCACCAGTGCGGGGAACGCGCCCACAGATACGCAGTATTTT. Translated: CATSAGNAPTDTQYF.

This sequence joins TRBV7-2 and TRBJ2-1; the match to TRBD2 covers 10 bases. J gave up 5 bases and V 8 bases, and 6 bases lay outside the gene matches. Germline V gene sequence: CDR1 SGHTA, CDR2 FQGNSA. The length of the CDR3 is 14 residues. CDR3 coding DNA: TGTGCCAGCCGGAGCGGGGGGGCTGACAATGAGCAGTTCTTC. Translated, it gives CASRSGGADNEQFF.

This clonotype has a handful of counts. V gene TRBV9 combines with J gene TRBJ2-1, with 8 bases fitting TRBD2. The CDR3 loop spans 16 amino acids. Germline loops: CDR1 SGDLS, CDR2 YYNGEE. Trimming took 2 bases from V and 0 from J; bases not matched to a gene: 4. In DNA form, the CDR3 reads TGTGCCAGCAGCGTTCCTAGCGGGTCCTCCTACAATGAGCAGTTCTTC. Its translation is CASSVPSGSSYNEQFF. Looking up the rest from reference TRBV9 and TRBJ2-1 gives the full variable domain: DSGVTQTPKHLITATGQRVTLRCSPRSGDLSVYWYQQSLDQGLQFLIQYYNGEERAKGNILERFSAQQFPDLHSELNLSSLELGDSALYFCASSVPSGSSYNEQFFGPGTRLTVL.

The chain is built from TRBV2 and TRBJ1-5; 7 bases agree with TRBD1. The CDR3 extends over 15 amino acids. V lost 6 bases to trimming and J lost 5 bases; unmatched junction nucleotides: 10. Germline values: CDR1 SNHLY, CDR2 FYNNEI. CDR3 bases: TGTGCCAGCAGGGTGACAGGGAGATCGGATCAGCCCCAGCATTTT. Residues: CASRVTGRSDQPQHF.

This chain connects TRBV9 to TRBJ2-3; 12 nucleotides agree with TRBD2. CDR1 and CDR2 from the germline V gene are SGDLS and YYNGEE. Trimming cost V 2 bases and J 2 bases; bases outside gene matches: 6. This CDR3 spans 17 amino acids. CDR3 sequence: CASSVRLAGETTDTQYF. For the CDR3, the DNA is TGTGCCAGCAGCGTGCGACTAGCGGGGGAGACCACAGATACGCAGTATTTT. Combining the CDR3 with reference TRBV9 and TRBJ2-3 gives the whole variable domain DSGVTQTPKHLITATGQRVTLRCSPRSGDLSVYWYQQSLDQGLQFLIQYYNGEERAKGNILERFSAQQFPDLHSELNLSSLELGDSALYFCASSVRLAGETTDTQYFGPGTRLTVL.

This clonotype was observed a handful of times. The gene calls are TRBV12-3 or TRBV12-4 and TRBJ2-7, with a possible D match to TRBD2 (5 bases). The V end was cut by 3 bases, the J end by 2 bases, with 11 bases between. The CDR3 covers 14 residues. The CDR3 nucleotides read TGTGCCAGCAGTTTTCTAGAGGGTACCTACGAGCAGTACTTC. This codes for CASSFLEGTYEQYF.

This clonotype was counted only a few times. The gene calls are TRBV4-3 and TRBJ2-1; 9 bases line up with TRBD2. V lost 0 bases, J lost 5 bases, and 8 bases stayed unmatched. Germline V CDR1 and CDR2: LGHNA, YSLEER. This CDR3 region has 17 residues. For the CDR3, the DNA is TGCGCCAGCAGCCAAGATCGGAGCGGGGGGAATAACAATGAGCAGTTCTTC. Amino acids: CASSQDRSGGNNNEQFF.

V is TRBV7-6 and J is TRBJ1-4; D unclear. V lost 5 bases, J lost 0 bases, and 10 bases lay in between. CDR1 and CDR2 (germline): SGHVS, FNYEAQ. CDR3 length equals 15 residues. The CDR3 loop is CASSPHGATNEKLFF. The CDR3 region has the DNA TGTGCCAGCAGCCCCCACGGGGCAACTAATGAAAAACTGTTTTTT.

This CDR3 is CSALEGQGHGYTF. CDR3 DNA: TGCAGTGCCTTGGAAGGACAGGGGCACGGCTACACCTTC. The chain has TRBV20-1 and TRBJ1-2; 9 nucleotides match TRBD1. With V trimmed by 6 bases and J by 8 bases, 10 bases remained unmatched. Germline assignment: CDR1 DFQATT and CDR2 SNEGSKA (reference sequence). This CDR3 contains 13 residues.

The chain uses TRBV30 and TRBJ2-5; D possibly corresponds to TRBD1 (5 bases). This CDR3 has 14 amino acids. Looked up from germline, CDR1 is GTSNPN and CDR2 is SVGIG (reference sequence). V lost 2 bases, J lost 2 bases, and 12 bases lay in between. The CDR3 sequence: CAWSTPDRQETQYF. DNA of the CDR3: TGTGCCTGGAGTACTCCTGACAGACAAGAGACCCAGTACTTC.

This rearrangement joins TRBV7-2 to TRBJ2-3; 8 bases are a match to TRBD1. The V segment lost 4 bases and the J segment 3 bases; nucleotides outside the gene matches: 9. Germline values: CDR1 SGHTA, CDR2 FQGNSA. The CDR3 is made up of 16 amino acids. CDR3 in amino acids: CASSSRGQGRTDTQYF. CDR3 bases: TGTGCCAGCAGCTCCCGAGGACAGGGACGAACAGATACGCAGTATTTT.

The table lists this clonotype with a few counts. J is TRBJ1-5 and V is TRBV7-2; no clear D. V was cut by 4 bases and J by 5 bases, with 18 bases left in between. Germline-derived CDR1 and CDR2 are SGHTA and FQGNSA. The CDR3 covers 16 residues. CDR3 residues: CASSSHPTGHYQPQHF. Written as DNA, the CDR3 is TGTGCCAGCAGCTCACATCCGACGGGTCACTATCAGCCCCAGCATTTT.

The chain uses TRBV3-1 and TRBJ2-1, with D maybe TRBD2 (5 bases). Germline assignment: CDR1 LGHDT and CDR2 YNNKEL (reference sequence). V lost 1 base and J lost 9, with 10 bases in between. The length of the CDR3 is 13 residues. The CDR3 loop is CASSQGTPLEQFF. In DNA, the CDR3 is TGTGCCAGCAGCCAAGGGACTCCCCTTGAGCAGTTCTTC.

This sequence joins TRBV7-2 and TRBJ1-5, with D unresolved. The V end was cut by 5 bases, the J end by 0 bases, with 14 bases between. In germline, CDR1 is SGHTA, CDR2 FQGNSA. This CDR3 is built from 16 residues. CDR3 loop: CASSQGQLYSNQPQHF. CDR3 coding DNA: TGTGCCAGCAGCCAAGGGCAGCTCTATAGCAATCAGCCCCAGCATTTT.

The chain is built from TRBV7-2 and TRBJ2-5, with a weak D call TRBD2 (7 bases). Trimming left V 0 bases short and J 6 bases short, with 17 bases between. This CDR3 comprises 16 residues. Per germline, CDR1 SGHTA and CDR2 FQGNSA. The DNA for the CDR3 is TGTGCCAGCAGCTTAGCGTCTGCGGGGGCCGGGAAGACCCAGTACTTC. Translated: CASSLASAGAGKTQYF.

The sample holds a few counts of this clonotype. The V and J genes are TRBV14 and TRBJ2-5; the D gene is possibly TRBD1 (6 bases). Trimming removed 0 bases at V and 5 bases at J, with 16 bases between. CDR3 length: 16 residues. Germline V lookup: CDR1 SGHDN, CDR2 FVKESK. CDR3 in DNA: TGTGCCAGCAGCCAAGATCTTGGGTACCAGGGGGAGACCCAGTACTTC. It is translated as CASSQDLGYQGETQYF.

V gene TRBV6-7 combines with J gene TRBJ2-4; 13 nucleotides line up with TRBD2. The J call may be in error: the DNA end matches TRBJ2-7 better. TRBV6-7 is an ORF for which the function is uncertain. The CDR3 sequence is 19 residues long. The CDR3: CASSYRRTSGGPPTYEQYF. In DNA form, the CDR3 reads TGTGCCAGCAGTTATCGAAGGACTAGCGGGGGACCTCCTACCTACGAGCAGTACTTC.

The rearrangement links TRBV20-1 to TRBJ2-3; unclear D gene. CDR3 size: 13 residues. Germline-derived CDR1 and CDR2 are DFQATT and SNEGSKA (reference sequence). The V gene lost 6 bases and the J gene lost 5 bases, with 15 bases spanning the gap. In DNA form, the CDR3 reads TGCAGTGCGACTCCGTTTATTCTAGATACGCAGTATTTT. Translation: CSATPFILDTQYF.

This chain links TRBV19 with TRBJ1-4; TRBD1 agrees at 8 bases. Trimming cost V 7 bases and J 3 bases; bases outside gene matches: 4. The CDR3 covers 14 residues. Germline values: CDR1 LNHDA, CDR2 SQIVND (reference sequence). DNA of the CDR3: TGTGCCAGTATGGACAGGGCGGCTAATGAAAAACTGTTTTTT. As protein: CASMDRAANEKLFF.

The chain employs TRBV6-1 and TRBJ2-7; maybe TRBD2 (5 bases). The CDR3 loop spans 15 amino acids. Germline V gives CDR1 MNHNS, CDR2 SASEGT. The ends were cut back, 0 bases at V and 1 base at J, with 10 bases in the middle. The DNA for the CDR3 is TGTGCCAGCAGTGAAGCGTGGGAGATTTCCTACGAGCAGTACTTC. This sequence encodes CASSEAWEISYEQYF.

This clonotype was recorded only once. V usage is TRBV6-1 and J usage is TRBJ2-7; no clear D. V was pared by 6 bases and J by 6 bases, with 12 bases between. CDR1 and CDR2 (germline): MNHNS, SASEGT. The CDR3 loop spans 12 amino acids. Here the CDR3 DNA reads TGTGCCAGCAGAAAACCGGATGTCGAGCAGTACTTC. It yields the protein CASRKPDVEQYF.

The V gene is TRBV13, the J gene TRBJ2-3, with D perhaps matching TRBD1 (6 bases). In germline, CDR1 is PRHDT, CDR2 FYEKMQ (reference sequence). This CDR3 contains 15 residues. V was cut by 3 bases and J by 3 bases, with 13 bases left in between. The CDR3 loop reads CASSLGAGRTDTQYF. CDR3 nucleotides: TGTGCCAGCAGCTTGGGGGCAGGGAGAACAGATACGCAGTATTTT.